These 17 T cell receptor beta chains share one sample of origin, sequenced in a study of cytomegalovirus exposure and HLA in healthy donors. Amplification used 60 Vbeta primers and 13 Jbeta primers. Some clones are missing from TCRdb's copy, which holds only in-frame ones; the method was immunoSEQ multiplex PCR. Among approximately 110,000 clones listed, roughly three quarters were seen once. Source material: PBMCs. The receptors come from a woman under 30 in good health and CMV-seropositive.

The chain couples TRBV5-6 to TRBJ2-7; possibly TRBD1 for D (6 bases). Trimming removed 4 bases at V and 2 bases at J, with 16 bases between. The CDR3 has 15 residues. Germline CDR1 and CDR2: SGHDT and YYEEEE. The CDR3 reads CASSTLQGPAYEQYF. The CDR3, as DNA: TGTGCCAGCAGCACGCTACAGGGACCCGCCTACGAGCAGTACTTC. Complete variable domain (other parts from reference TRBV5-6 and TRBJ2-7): DAGVTQSPTHLIKTRGQQVTLRCSPKSGHDTVSWYQQALGQGPQFIFQYYEEEERQRGNFPDRFSGHQFPNYSSELNVNALLLGDSALYLCASSTLQGPAYEQYFGPGTRLTVT.

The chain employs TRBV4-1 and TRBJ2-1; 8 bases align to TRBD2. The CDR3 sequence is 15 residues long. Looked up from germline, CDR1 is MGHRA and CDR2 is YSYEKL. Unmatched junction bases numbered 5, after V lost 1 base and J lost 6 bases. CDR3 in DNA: TGCGCCAGCAGCCAAGCGGGGGGGGCGGTCAATGAGCAGTTCTTC. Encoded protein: CASSQAGGAVNEQFF.

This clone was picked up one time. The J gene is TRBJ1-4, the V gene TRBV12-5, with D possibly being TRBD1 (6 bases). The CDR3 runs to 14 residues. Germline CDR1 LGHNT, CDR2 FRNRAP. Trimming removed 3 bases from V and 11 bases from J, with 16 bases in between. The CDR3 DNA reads TGTGCTAGTGGTTTAGGGGGACTAAGGGGGAAACTGTTTTTT. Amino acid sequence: CASGLGGLRGKLFF.

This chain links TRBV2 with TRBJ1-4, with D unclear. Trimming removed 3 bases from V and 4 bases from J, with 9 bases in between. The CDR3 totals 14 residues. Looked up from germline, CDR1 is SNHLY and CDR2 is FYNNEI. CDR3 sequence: CASSDSRVNEKLFF. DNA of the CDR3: TGTGCCAGCAGTGATTCGAGAGTTAATGAAAAACTGTTTTTT.

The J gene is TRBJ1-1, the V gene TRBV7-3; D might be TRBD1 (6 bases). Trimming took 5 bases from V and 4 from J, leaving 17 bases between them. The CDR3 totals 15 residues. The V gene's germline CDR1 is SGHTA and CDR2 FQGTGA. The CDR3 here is CASSPSAAGVTEAFF. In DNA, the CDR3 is TGTGCCAGCAGCCCGTCTGCGGCAGGGGTCACTGAAGCTTTCTTT.

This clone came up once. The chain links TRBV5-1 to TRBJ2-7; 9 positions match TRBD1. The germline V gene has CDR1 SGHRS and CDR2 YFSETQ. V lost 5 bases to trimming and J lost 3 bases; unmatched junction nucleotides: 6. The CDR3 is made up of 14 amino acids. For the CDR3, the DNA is TGCGCCAGCAGTAAAGGGACAGGGTTCTACGAGCAGTACTTC. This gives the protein CASSKGTGFYEQYF.

For the CDR3, the DNA is TGTGCCAGCAGTTTAGGACAGGGCGGCACTGAAGCTTTCTTT. This encodes CASSLGQGGTEAFF. The V call is TRBV6-6, the J call TRBJ1-1; the match to TRBD1 covers 8 bases. Germline V lookup: CDR1 MNHNY, CDR2 SVGAGI (reference sequence). CDR3 length: 14 residues. Trimming at V came to 4 bases and at J to 4 bases, leaving 5 bases not matched to a gene.

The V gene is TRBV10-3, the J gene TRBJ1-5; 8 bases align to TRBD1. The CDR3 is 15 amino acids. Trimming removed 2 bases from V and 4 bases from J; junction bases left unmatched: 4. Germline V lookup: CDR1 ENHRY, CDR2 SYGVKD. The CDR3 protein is CAISEAGGTNQPQHF. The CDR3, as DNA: TGTGCCATCAGTGAGGCAGGGGGCACGAATCAGCCCCAGCATTTT.

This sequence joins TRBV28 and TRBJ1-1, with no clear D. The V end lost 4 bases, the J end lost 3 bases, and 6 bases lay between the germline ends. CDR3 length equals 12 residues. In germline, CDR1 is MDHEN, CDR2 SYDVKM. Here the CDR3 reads CASSSGYTEAFF. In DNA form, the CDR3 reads TGTGCCAGCAGTTCAGGCTACACTGAAGCTTTCTTT. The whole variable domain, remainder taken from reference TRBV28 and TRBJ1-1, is DVKVTQSSRYLVKRTGEKVFLECVQDMDHENMFWYRQDPGLGLRLIYFSYDVKMKEKGDIPEGYSVSREKKERFSLILESASTNQTSMYLCASSSGYTEAFFGQGTRLTVV.

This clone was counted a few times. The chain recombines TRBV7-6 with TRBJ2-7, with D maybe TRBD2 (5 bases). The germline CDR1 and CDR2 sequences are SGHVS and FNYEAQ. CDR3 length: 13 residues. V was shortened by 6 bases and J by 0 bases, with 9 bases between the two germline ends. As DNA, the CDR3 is TGTGCCAGCAGTTATGGGAGCTCCTACGAGCAGTACTTC. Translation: CASSYGSSYEQYF.

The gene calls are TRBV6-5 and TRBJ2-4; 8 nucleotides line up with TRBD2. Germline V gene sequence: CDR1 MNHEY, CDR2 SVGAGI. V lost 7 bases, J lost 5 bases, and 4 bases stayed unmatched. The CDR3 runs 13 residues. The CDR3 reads CASTPGLENIQYF. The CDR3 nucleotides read TGTGCCAGCACTCCGGGACTAGAAAACATTCAGTACTTC.

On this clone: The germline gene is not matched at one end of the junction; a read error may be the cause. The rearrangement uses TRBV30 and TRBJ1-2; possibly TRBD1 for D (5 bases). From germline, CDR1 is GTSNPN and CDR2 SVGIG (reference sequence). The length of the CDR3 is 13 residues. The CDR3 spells CAWSLQDGDGYNF. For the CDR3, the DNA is TGTGCCTGGAGTTTACAGGACGGTGATGGCTACAACTTC.

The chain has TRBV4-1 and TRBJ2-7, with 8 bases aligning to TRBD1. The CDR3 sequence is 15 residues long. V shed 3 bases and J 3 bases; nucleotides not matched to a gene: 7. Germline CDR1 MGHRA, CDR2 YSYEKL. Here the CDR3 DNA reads TGCGCCAGCAGCCAGGAGACAGGGGAGTTCTACGAGCAGTACTTC. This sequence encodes CASSQETGEFYEQYF.

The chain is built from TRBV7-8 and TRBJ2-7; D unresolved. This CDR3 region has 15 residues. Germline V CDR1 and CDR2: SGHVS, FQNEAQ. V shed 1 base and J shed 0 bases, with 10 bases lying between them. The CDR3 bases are TGTGCCAGCAGCTTAGAGGCCAGGCTCTCCTACGAGCAGTACTTC. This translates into CASSLEARLSYEQYF. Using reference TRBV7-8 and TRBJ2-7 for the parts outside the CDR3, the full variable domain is GAGVSQSPRYKVAKRGQDVALRCDPISGHVSLFWYQQALGQGPEFLTYFQNEAQLDKSGLPSDRFFAERPEGSVSTLKIQRTQQEDSAVYLCASSLEARLSYEQYFGPGTRLTVT.

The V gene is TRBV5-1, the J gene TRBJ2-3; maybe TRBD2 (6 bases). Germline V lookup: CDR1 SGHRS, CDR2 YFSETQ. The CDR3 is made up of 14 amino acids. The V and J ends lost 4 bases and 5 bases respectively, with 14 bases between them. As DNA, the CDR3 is TGCGCCAGCAGCGCGCGGGACGGTAGAGATACGCAGTATTTT. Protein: CASSARDGRDTQYF.

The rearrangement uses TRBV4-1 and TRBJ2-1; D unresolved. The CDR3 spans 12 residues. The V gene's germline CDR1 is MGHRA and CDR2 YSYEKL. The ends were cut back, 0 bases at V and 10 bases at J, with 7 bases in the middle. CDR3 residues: CASSQEVREQFF. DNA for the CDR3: TGCGCCAGCAGCCAAGAGGTGCGGGAGCAGTTCTTC.

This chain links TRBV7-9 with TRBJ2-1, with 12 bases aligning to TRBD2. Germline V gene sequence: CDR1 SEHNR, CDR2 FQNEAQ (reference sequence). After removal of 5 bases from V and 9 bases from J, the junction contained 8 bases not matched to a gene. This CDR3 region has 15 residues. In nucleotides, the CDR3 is TGTGCCAGCAGCCGGCGACTAGCGGGAGAGGGTGAGCAGTTCTTC. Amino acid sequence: CASSRRLAGEGEQFF.